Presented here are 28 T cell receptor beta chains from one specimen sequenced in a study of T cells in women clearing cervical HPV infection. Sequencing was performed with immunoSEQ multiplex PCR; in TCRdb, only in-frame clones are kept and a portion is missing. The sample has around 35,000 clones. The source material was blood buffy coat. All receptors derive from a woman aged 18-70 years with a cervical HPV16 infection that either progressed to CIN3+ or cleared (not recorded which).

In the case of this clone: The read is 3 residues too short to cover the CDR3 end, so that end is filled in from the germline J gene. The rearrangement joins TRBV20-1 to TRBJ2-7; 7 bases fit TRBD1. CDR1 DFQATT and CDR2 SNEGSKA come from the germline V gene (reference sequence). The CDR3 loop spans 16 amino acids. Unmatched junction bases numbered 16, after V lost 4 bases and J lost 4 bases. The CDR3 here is CSAKPGSTGAGYEQYF. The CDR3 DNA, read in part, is TGCAGTGCTAAACCAGGCTCCACAGGGGCAGGATACGAG.

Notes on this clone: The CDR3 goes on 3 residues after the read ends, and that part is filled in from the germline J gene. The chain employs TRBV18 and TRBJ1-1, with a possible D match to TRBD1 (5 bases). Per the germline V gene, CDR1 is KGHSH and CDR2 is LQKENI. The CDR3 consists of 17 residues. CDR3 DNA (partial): TGTGCCAGCTCACCACAAATGAGTGGGGCAAAAGGGGAGACA. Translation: CASSPQMSGAKGET. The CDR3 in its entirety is CASSPQMSGAKGETAFF.

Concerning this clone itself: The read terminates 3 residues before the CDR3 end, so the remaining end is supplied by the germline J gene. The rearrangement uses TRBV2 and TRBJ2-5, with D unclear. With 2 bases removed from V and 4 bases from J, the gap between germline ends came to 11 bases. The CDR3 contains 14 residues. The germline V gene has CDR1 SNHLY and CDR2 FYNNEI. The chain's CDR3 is CASSERVSGETQYF. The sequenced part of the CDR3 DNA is TGTGCCAGCAGTGAAAGGGTATCCGGAGAGACC.

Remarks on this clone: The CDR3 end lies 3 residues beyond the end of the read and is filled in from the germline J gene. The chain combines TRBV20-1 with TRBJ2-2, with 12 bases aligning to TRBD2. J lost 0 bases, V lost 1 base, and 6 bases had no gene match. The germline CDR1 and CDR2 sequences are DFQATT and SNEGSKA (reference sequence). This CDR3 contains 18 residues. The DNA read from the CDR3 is TGCAGTGCTAGAGCAGTACTAGCGGGGGGCCCGAACACCGGGGAG. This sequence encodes CSARAVLAGGPNTGE. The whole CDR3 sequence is CSARAVLAGGPNTGELFF.

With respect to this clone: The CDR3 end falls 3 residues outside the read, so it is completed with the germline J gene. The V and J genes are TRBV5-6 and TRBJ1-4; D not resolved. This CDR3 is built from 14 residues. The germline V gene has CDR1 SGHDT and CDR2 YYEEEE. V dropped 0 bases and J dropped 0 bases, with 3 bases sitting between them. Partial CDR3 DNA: TGTGCCAGCAGCTTGGCCGCAACTAATGAAAAA. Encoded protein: CASSLAATNEK. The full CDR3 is CASSLAATNEKLFF.

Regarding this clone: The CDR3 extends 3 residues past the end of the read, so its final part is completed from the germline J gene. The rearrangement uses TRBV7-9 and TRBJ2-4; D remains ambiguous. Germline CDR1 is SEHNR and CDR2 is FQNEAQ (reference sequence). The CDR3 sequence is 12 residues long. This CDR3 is CASSPSYYGQYF. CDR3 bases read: TGTGCCAGCAGCCCATCGTACTATGGT.

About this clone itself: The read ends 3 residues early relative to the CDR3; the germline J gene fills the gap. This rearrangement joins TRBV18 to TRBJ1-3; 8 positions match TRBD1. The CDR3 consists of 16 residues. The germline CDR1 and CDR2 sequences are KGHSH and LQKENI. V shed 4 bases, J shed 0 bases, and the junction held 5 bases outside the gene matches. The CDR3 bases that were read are TGTGCCAGCTCACTCCGGGGACAGGTCTCTGGAAACACC. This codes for CASSLRGQVSGNT. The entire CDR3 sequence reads CASSLRGQVSGNTIYF.

CDR3 loop: CASSSRTDNEKLFF. The CDR3 DNA, read in part, is TGTGCCAGCAGTTCACGGACAGATAATGAAAAG. The V gene is TRBV27, the J gene TRBJ2-2; possible D gene TRBD1, 6 bases. The sequenced fragment ends 3 residues before the CDR3 boundary, so the rest is inferred from the germline J gene. This CDR3 contains 14 residues. CDR1 MNHEY and CDR2 SMNVEV come from the germline V gene (reference sequence).

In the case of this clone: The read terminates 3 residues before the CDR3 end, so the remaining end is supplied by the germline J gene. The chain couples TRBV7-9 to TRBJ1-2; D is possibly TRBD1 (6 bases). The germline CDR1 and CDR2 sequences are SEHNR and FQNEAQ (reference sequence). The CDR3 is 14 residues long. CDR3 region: CASSLSTGRNDYTF. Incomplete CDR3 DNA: TGTGCCAGCAGCCTAAGTACAGGGAGGAATGAC.

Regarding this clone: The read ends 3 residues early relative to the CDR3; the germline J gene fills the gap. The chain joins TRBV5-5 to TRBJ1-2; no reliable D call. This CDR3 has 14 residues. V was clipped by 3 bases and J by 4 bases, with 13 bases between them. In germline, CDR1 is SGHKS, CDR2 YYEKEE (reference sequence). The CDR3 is CASSWAVDVYGYTF. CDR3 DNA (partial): TGTGCCAGCAGCTGGGCCGTTGACGTCTATGGC. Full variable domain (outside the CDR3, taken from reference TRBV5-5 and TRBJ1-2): DAGVTQSPTHLIKTRGQQVTLRCSPISGHKSVSWYQQVLGQGPQFIFQYYEKEERGRGNFPDRFSARQFPNYSSELNVNALLLGDSALYLCASSWAVDVYGYTFGSGTRLTVV.

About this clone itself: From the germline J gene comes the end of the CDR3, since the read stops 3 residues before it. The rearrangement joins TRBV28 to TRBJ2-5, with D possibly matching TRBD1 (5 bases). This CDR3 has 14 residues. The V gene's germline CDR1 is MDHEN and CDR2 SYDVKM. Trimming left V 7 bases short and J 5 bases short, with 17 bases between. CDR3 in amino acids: CASMGPGRWETQYF. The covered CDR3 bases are TGTGCCAGCATGGGGCCTGGCCGTTGGGAGACC.

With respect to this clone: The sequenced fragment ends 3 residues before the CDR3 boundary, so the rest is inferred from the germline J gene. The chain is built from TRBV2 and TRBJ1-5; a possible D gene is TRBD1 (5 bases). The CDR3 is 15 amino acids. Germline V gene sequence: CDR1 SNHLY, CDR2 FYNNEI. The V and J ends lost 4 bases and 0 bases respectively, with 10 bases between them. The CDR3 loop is CASSATAYSNQPQHF. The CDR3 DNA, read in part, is TGTGCCAGCAGTGCGACAGCGTATAGCAATCAGCCC.

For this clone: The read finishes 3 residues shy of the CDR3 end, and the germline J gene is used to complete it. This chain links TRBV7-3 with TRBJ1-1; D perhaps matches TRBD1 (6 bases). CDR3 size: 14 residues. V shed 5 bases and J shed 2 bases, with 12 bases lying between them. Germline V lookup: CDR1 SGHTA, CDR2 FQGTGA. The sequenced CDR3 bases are TGTGCCAGCAGCCCGGGACAACTAAACACTGAA. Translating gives CASSPGQLNTE. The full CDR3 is CASSPGQLNTEAFF.

The CDR3 loop is CASSTGSSADTQYF. The CDR3 bases that were read are TGTGCCAGCAGCACTGGATCTAGCGCAGATACG. The V gene is TRBV2, the J gene TRBJ2-3; the D gene is possibly TRBD2 (6 bases). The read gets to within 3 residues of the CDR3 end, and the germline J gene fills in the rest. The CDR3 is 14 residues long. The germline V gene encodes CDR1 SNHLY and CDR2 FYNNEI. V was cut by 6 bases and J by 4 bases, with 14 bases left in between.

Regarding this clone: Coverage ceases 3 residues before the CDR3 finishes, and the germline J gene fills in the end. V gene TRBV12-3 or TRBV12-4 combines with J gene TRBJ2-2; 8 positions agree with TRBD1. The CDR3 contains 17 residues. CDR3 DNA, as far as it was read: TGTGCCAGCAGTTTTCCGGACAGGGTAGGCCTCAAGTCACCG. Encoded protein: CASSFPDRVGLKSP. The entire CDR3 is CASSFPDRVGLKSPLFF.

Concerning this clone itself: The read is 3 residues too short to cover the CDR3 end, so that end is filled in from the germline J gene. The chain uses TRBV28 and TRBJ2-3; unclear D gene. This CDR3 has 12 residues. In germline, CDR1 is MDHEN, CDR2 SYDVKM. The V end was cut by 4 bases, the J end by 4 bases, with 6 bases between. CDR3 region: CASSSQADTQYF. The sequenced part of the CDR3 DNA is TGTGCCAGCAGTTCCCAGGCAGATACG. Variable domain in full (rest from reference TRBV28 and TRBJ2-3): DVKVTQSSRYLVKRTGEKVFLECVQDMDHENMFWYRQDPGLGLRLIYFSYDVKMKEKGDIPEGYSVSREKKERFSLILESASTNQTSMYLCASSSQADTQYFGPGTRLTVL.

The CDR3 DNA, read in part, is TGCAGCGTTGAAGTGGCAGGGGGCCGCTATGGC. Its protein is CSVEVAGGRYG. The CDR3, in full, reads CSVEVAGGRYGYTF. The chain combines TRBV29-1 with TRBJ1-2; the match to TRBD1 covers 8 bases. The read stops 3 residues short of the end of the CDR3; the missing end is completed from the germline J gene. V shed 1 base, J shed 4 bases, and the junction held 5 bases outside the gene matches. Per germline, CDR1 SQVTM and CDR2 ANQGSEA. There are 14 residues in the CDR3.

The CDR3: CANQVPNYGYTF. The CDR3 DNA, read in part, is TGTGCCAACCAGGTACCTAACTATGGC. The chain links TRBV28 to TRBJ1-2; D gene uncertain. The CDR3 end falls 3 residues outside the read, so it is completed with the germline J gene. The V end was cut by 10 bases, the J end by 0 bases, with 9 bases between. The CDR3 contains 12 residues. Germline lookup yields CDR1 MDHEN and CDR2 SYDVKM.

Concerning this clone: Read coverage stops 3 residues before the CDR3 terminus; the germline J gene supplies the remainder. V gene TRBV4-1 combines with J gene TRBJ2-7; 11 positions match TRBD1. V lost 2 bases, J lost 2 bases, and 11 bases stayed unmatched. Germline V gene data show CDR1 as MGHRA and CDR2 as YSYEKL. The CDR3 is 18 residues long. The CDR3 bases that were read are TGCGCCAGCAGCCAACAACCGGGACAGGGGGTTTTCGCCTACGAG. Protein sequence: CASSQQPGQGVFAYE. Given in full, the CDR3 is CASSQQPGQGVFAYEQYF.

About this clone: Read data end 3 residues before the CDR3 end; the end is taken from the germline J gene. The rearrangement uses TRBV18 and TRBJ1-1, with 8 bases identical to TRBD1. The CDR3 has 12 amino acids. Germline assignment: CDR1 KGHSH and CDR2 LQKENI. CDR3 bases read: TGTGCCAGCTCAGACGGACAGGGAGAA. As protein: CASSDGQGE. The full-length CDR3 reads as CASSDGQGEAFF.

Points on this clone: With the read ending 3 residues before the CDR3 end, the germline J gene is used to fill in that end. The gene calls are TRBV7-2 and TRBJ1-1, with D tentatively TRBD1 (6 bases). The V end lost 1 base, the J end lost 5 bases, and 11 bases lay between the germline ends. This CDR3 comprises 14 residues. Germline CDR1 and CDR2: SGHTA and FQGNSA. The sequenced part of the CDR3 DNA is TGTGCCAGCAGCTTAGTTTCAGGGGAAACTGAA. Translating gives CASSLVSGETE. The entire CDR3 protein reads CASSLVSGETEAFF.

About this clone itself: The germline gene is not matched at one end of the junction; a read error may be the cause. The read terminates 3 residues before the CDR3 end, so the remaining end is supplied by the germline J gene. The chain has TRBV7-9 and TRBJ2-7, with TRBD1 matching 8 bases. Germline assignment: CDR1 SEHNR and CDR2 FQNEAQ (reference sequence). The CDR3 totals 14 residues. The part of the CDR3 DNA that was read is TGTTCCAGCAGCTTGACAGGGGAGTGCTACGAG. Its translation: CSSSLTGECYE. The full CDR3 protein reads CSSSLTGECYEQYF. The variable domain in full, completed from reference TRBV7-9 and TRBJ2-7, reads DTGVSQNPRHKITKRGQNVTFRCDPISEHNRLYWYRQTLGQGPEFLTYFQNEAQLEKSRLLSDRFSAERPKGSFSTLEIQRTEQGDSAMYLCSSSLTGECYEQYFGPGTRLTVT.

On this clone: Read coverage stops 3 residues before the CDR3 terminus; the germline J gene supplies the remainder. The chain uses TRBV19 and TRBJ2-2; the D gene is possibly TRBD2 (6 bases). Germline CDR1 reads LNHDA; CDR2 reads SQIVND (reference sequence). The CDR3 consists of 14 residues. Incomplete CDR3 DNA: TGTGCCAGCTCTTATCGGGGGATTAATGAAAAG. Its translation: CASSYRGINEK. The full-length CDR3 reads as CASSYRGINEKLFF.

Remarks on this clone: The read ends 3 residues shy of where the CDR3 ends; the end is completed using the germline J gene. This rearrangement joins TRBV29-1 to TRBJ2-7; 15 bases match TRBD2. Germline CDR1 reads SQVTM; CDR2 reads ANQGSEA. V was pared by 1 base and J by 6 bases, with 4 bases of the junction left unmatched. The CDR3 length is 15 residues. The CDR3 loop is CSVEVGTSGGSEQYF. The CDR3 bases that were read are TGCAGCGTTGAAGTGGGGACTAGCGGGGGGTCCGAG.

The CDR3 spells CASSFLRQSEQETQYF. The CDR3 DNA, read in part, is TGCGCCAGCAGCTTCCTTAGACAGTCAGAGCAAGAGACC. The V and J genes are TRBV5-1 and TRBJ2-5; D may be TRBD1 (5 bases). The sequence runs out 3 residues before the end of the CDR3; the remainder is reconstructed from the germline J gene. Germline V gene sequence: CDR1 SGHRS, CDR2 YFSETQ. V dropped 2 bases and J dropped 2 bases, with 16 bases sitting between them. The CDR3 totals 16 residues.

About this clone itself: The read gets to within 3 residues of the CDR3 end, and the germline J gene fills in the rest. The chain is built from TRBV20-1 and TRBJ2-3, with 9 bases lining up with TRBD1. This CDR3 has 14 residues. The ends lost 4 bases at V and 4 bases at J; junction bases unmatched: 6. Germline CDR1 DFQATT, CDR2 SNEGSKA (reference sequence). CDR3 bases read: TGCAGTGCTATGCGGGACAGGGCATCAGATACG. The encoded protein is CSAMRDRASDT. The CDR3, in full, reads CSAMRDRASDTQYF.

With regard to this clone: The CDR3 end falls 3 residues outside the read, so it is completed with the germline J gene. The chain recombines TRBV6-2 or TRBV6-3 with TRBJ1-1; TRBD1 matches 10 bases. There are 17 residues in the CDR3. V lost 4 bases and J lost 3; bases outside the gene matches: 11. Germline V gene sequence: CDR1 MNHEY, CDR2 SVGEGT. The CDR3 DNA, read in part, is TGTGCCAGCAGTTTTCTCGGAGACAGGGGGCGATACACTGAA. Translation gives CASSFLGDRGRYTE. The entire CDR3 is CASSFLGDRGRYTEAFF.

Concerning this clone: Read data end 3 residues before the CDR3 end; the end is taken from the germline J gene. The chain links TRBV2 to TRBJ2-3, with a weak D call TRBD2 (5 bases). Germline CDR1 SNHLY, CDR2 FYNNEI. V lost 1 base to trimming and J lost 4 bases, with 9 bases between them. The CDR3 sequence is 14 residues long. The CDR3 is CASSEGLAPDTQYF. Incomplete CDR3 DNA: TGTGCCAGCAGTGAAGGTTTAGCGCCAGATACG.